This TCR beta chain originates from a study of memory B cells and T cells in multiple sclerosis. The CDR3 has 16 residues. V was clipped by 0 bases and J by 0 bases, with 10 bases between them. Germline CDR1 and CDR2: MDHEN and SYDVKM. CFSE-dim autoproliferating and CFSE-high non-proliferating T cells from unstimulated culture were sequenced separately. 40 million to 50 million CFSE-labeled PBMCs were cultured 7 days unstimulated, then replicate wells were pooled. The PBMCs received 0.5 uM CFSE and serum-free culture with no added stimuli. Concerning this clone: Its antigen is unknown.

Profiling relied on immunoSEQ multiplex PCR, and the TCRdb table lists in-frame clones only, not all of them. The data contain approximately 32,000 clones, roughly 88% of them singletons. The sequence derives from a human donor with multiple sclerosis. This chain joins TRBV28 and TRBJ2-3; D is unresolved. Sequenced material: PBMCs from blood kept in culture. CDR3 nucleotide sequence: TGTGCCAGCAGTTTATGGACTGGTACTAGCACAGATACGCAGTATTTT. It codes for CASSLWTGTSTDTQYF.